The next 22 T cell receptor beta chains were all read from a single sample in a study of CD8+ T cells in alopecia areata. TCR sequencing used cDNA made by reverse transcription of extracted RNA. Generated by immunoSEQ multiplex PCR, the TCRdb table keeps only in-frame clones and is missing some. The data contain around 250,000 clones, about 68% of them singletons. The sample in question was CD4+ T cells sorted from blood, obtained at week 0. All receptors come from a human donor with alopecia areata.

This clone was seen a handful of times. CDR3 amino acids: CASSPFDGTYEQYF. CDR3 coding DNA: TGTGCCAGCAGCCCATTTGACGGGACCTACGAGCAGTACTTC. The V and J genes are TRBV7-2 and TRBJ2-7; perhaps TRBD2 as D (5 bases). Trimming removed 5 bases from V and 2 bases from J, with 13 bases in between. The CDR3 sequence is 14 residues long. CDR1 is SGHTA and CDR2 is FQGNSA in the germline V gene.

The sample holds one count of this clone. At one end, the junction sequence differs from germline, possibly due to a read error. The rearrangement uses TRBV6-6 and TRBJ1-5; 8 positions agree with TRBD1. In germline, CDR1 is MNHNY, CDR2 SVGAGI (reference sequence). The CDR3 runs to 12 residues. The CDR3 loop reads CAASGGNQPQHF. In nucleotides, the CDR3 is TGTGCCGCCTCAGGGGGCAACCAGCCCCAGCATTTT.

CDR3: CASSALNEQFF. The CDR3 DNA follows: TGTGCCAGCAGTGCCCTCAATGAGCAGTTCTTC. The V gene is TRBV2, the J gene TRBJ2-1; no definite D call. Germline CDR1 reads SNHLY; CDR2 reads FYNNEI. Trimming pared 4 bases from V and 6 bases from J, leaving 4 bases between. CDR3 length equals 11 residues.

This clone was seen once. This chain uses TRBV6-6 with TRBJ2-5; 7 bases fit TRBD1. The V gene end was trimmed by 7 bases and the J gene end by 2 bases; junction bases not matched to a gene: 10. This CDR3 comprises 15 residues. Germline CDR1 MNHNY, CDR2 SVGAGI (reference sequence). CDR3 in DNA: TGTGCCAGCAAGAATAACAGGGGCCCTCAAGAGACCCAGTACTTC. Protein: CASKNNRGPQETQYF.

The rearrangement uses TRBV5-1 and TRBJ2-3; the match to TRBD2 covers 8 bases. J was trimmed by 2 bases and V by 2 bases; bases with no gene match: 4. The CDR3 length is 15 residues. Germline CDR1 is SGHRS and CDR2 is YFSETQ. CDR3 nucleotides: TGCGCCAGCAGCTTAGCGGGGGACTTCACAGATACGCAGTATTTT. Its protein is CASSLAGDFTDTQYF.

This clone was seen only a few times. The chain uses TRBV10-3 and TRBJ2-2, with 9 bases lining up with TRBD2. CDR1 and CDR2 (germline): ENHRY, SYGVKD. V gave up 6 bases and J gave up 0 bases; unmatched junction bases: 11. The CDR3 length is 18 residues. The CDR3 protein is CAIRNSGGPRSNTGELFF. CDR3 DNA: TGTGCCATCAGAAACAGCGGGGGGCCAAGATCGAACACCGGGGAGCTGTTTTTT.

V usage is TRBV2 and J usage is TRBJ2-1; 11 bases map to TRBD2. The CDR3 has 13 residues. CDR1 is SNHLY and CDR2 is FYNNEI in the germline V gene. Germline trimming cut 10 bases from V and 10 bases from J; bases unmatched to any gene: 9. DNA for the CDR3: TGTGCCACTAGACTAGCGGGGTCTAGGGAGCAGTTCTTC. Translated, it gives CATRLAGSREQFF.

This clone appeared once. The chain links TRBV6-1 to TRBJ2-1; TRBD1 matches at 10 bases. V gave up 5 bases and J gave up 6 bases; unmatched junction bases: 7. Germline loops: CDR1 MNHNS, CDR2 SASEGT. The CDR3 totals 15 residues. The CDR3 spells CASSRQGAFANEQFF. The CDR3 coding sequence is TGTGCCAGCAGTAGACAGGGGGCGTTTGCCAATGAGCAGTTCTTC.

The sample holds a few counts of this clone. The V call is TRBV6-1, the J call TRBJ1-2; 9 bases match TRBD1. There are 14 residues in the CDR3. Germline loops: CDR1 MNHNS, CDR2 SASEGT. Unmatched junction bases numbered 7, after V lost 4 bases and J lost 7 bases. CDR3 protein: CASSGSPGQGGYTF. CDR3 nucleotides: TGTGCCAGCAGTGGGTCACCGGGACAGGGTGGCTACACCTTC.

The gene calls are TRBV19 and TRBJ2-5, with 9 bases fitting TRBD1. The CDR3 runs 16 residues. CDR1 LNHDA and CDR2 SQIVND come from the germline V gene (reference sequence). V shed 1 base and J 4 bases; nucleotides not matched to a gene: 7. The CDR3 DNA reads TGTGCCAGTAGTATAGGAGGATTACAGGGGGCAGAGACCCAGTACTTC. The encoded protein is CASSIGGLQGAETQYF.

The chain links TRBV30 to TRBJ2-6; 11 bases are a match to TRBD1. The CDR3 contains 18 residues. CDR1 GTSNPN and CDR2 SVGIG come from the germline V gene (reference sequence). After removal of 5 bases from V and 0 bases from J, the junction contained 9 bases not matched to a gene. Here the CDR3 DNA reads TGTGCCTGGGAATTCGGGACAGGGGGTGTCTCTGGGGCCAACGTCCTGACTTTC. Amino acids: CAWEFGTGGVSGANVLTF.

This chain joins TRBV30 and TRBJ2-4; either TRBD1 or TRBD2 may supply D (5 bases each). Germline V CDR1 and CDR2: GTSNPN, SVGIG (reference sequence). V was pared by 1 base and J by 2 bases, with 21 bases between. The CDR3 consists of 18 residues. The CDR3 bases are TGTGCCTGGAGTGGGGTTTTAGGGACCCAGAGATCCAAAAACATTCAGTACTTC. It translates to CAWSGVLGTQRSKNIQYF.

V and J are TRBV19 and TRBJ1-1, with D hard to call. Trimming shortened V by 3 bases and J by 3 bases, and 8 bases separated the two germline ends. CDR1 and CDR2 from the germline V gene are LNHDA and SQIVND (reference sequence). The CDR3 runs to 13 residues. The chain's CDR3 is CASSISGDTEAFF. Written as DNA, the CDR3 is TGTGCCAGTAGTATCTCCGGGGACACTGAAGCTTTCTTT.

This CDR3 is CASEAGGDRYWETQYF. DNA for the CDR3: TGTGCCTCCGAGGCGGGCGGTGACAGGTACTGGGAGACCCAGTACTTC. The chain has TRBV6-6 and TRBJ2-5; D is perhaps TRBD1 (6 bases). Trimming took 11 bases from V and 5 from J, leaving 27 bases between them. This CDR3 contains 16 residues. CDR1 and CDR2 (germline): MNHNY, SVGAGI (reference sequence).

V usage is TRBV19 and J usage is TRBJ1-6, with D unclear. V lost 6 bases, J lost 19 bases, and 19 bases lay in between. Germline V gives CDR1 LNHDA, CDR2 SQIVND (reference sequence). The CDR3 extends over 12 amino acids. This CDR3 reads CASRTLGGPSHF. The CDR3 bases are TGTGCCAGTAGGACCCTGGGAGGGCCGTCACACTTT.

This chain joins TRBV29-1 and TRBJ1-2; D is perhaps TRBD1 (5 bases). Germline V gene data show CDR1 as SQVTM and CDR2 as ANQGSEA. V was clipped by 7 bases and J by 8 bases, with 14 bases between them. CDR3 length equals 11 residues. The CDR3 nucleotides are TGCAGCGGGACGGACGGGGCGGGCTACACCTTC. Its translation is CSGTDGAGYTF.

V is TRBV11-2 and J is TRBJ2-3; D is perhaps TRBD1 or TRBD2 (5 bases each). CDR1 and CDR2 from the germline V gene are SGHAT and FQNNGV. V was pared by 5 bases and J by 0 bases, with 15 bases between. This CDR3 contains 16 residues. CDR3 in DNA: TGTGCCAGCAGCCCGGGATGGACAACTAGCACAGATACGCAGTATTTT. It specifies CASSPGWTTSTDTQYF. The whole variable domain, filled in from reference TRBV11-2 and TRBJ2-3, reads EAGVAQSPRYKIIEKRQSVAFWCNPISGHATLYWYQQILGQGPKLLIQFQNNGVVDDSQLPKDRFSAERLKGVDSTLKIQPAKLEDSAVYLCASSPGWTTSTDTQYFGPGTRLTVL.

V usage is TRBV30 and J usage is TRBJ2-1; 10 nucleotides line up with TRBD2. Germline trimming cut 4 bases from V and 4 bases from J; bases unmatched to any gene: 7. Germline V lookup: CDR1 GTSNPN, CDR2 SVGIG (reference sequence). This CDR3 comprises 15 residues. DNA for the CDR3: TGTGCCTGGAAGGGAGCGGGGGGGCTTTACAATGAGCAGTTCTTC. It is translated as CAWKGAGGLYNEQFF.

V gene TRBV9 combines with J gene TRBJ1-3, with unresolved D. CDR1 and CDR2 (germline): SGDLS, YYNGEE. The CDR3 is 14 amino acids. The V and J ends lost 5 bases and 1 base respectively, with 10 bases between them. CDR3 DNA: TGTGCCAGCAGTGATATCTTTTCTGGAAACACCATATATTTT. Translated: CASSDIFSGNTIYF.

The chain couples TRBV29-1 to TRBJ2-3; D is unresolved. CDR1 SQVTM and CDR2 ANQGSEA come from the germline V gene. The CDR3 is 13 residues long. The V end was cut by 3 bases, the J end by 0 bases, with 7 bases between. For the CDR3, the DNA is TGCAGCGTTGACCGGCGGAGCACAGATACGCAGTATTTT. As protein: CSVDRRSTDTQYF.

The V and J genes are TRBV7-2 and TRBJ1-1; D gene uncertain. V lost 5 bases and J lost 1, with 11 bases in between. Germline V gives CDR1 SGHTA, CDR2 FQGNSA. The CDR3 contains 14 residues. DNA of the CDR3: TGTGCCAGCAGCCCGCGGTTAGGGAACACTGAAGCTTTCTTT. Translation: CASSPRLGNTEAFF.

The chain uses TRBV29-1 and TRBJ1-2; D gene uncertain. The V gene's germline CDR1 is SQVTM and CDR2 ANQGSEA. Trimming removed 1 base from V and 5 bases from J, with 8 bases in between. The CDR3 runs 12 residues. The CDR3 coding sequence is TGCAGCGTTGAAGGGGGTCGGTATGGCTACACCTTC. Protein: CSVEGGRYGYTF.